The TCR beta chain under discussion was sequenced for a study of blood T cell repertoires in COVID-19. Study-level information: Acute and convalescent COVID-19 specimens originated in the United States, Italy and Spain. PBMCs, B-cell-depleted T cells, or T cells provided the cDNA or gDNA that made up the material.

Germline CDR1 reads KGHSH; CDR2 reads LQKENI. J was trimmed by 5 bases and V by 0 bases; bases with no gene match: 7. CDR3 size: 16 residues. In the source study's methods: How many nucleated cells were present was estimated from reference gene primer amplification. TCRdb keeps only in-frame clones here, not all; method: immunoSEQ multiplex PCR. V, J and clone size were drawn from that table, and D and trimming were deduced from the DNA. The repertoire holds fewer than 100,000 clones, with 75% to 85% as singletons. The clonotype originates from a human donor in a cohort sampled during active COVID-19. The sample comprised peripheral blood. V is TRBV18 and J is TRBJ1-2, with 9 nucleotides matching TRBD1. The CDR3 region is CASSPPETGGVYGYTF. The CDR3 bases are TGTGCCAGCTCACCACCGGAAACAGGGGGCGTGTATGGCTACACCTTC.